This TCR beta chain was observed in a study of cytomegalovirus exposure and HLA in healthy donors. Study-wide findings and caveats: The study labeled 150 to 200 TCR beta chains cytomegalovirus-associated. According to reports, the classifier identified cytomegalovirus status with high specificity and sensitivity. Certain indistinguishable V segments, among them TRBV6-2 and TRBV6-3, were excluded.

Both 60 Vbeta primers and 13 Jbeta primers went into the PCR. The method was immunoSEQ multiplex PCR; TCRdb's version includes in-frame clones alone and lacks a portion of them. The sample consists of about 160,000 clones, around 81% of them appearing once. Nominal health characterized the donors when sampled, though unrecorded immune exposures were likely. Notes on this clone: Its antigen is not identified.

This CDR3 contains 12 residues. V was shortened by 0 bases and J by 1 base, with 4 bases between the two germline ends. The V gene's germline CDR1 is GTSNPN and CDR2 SVGIG (reference sequence). This sequence originates from a woman in her forties or fifties in good health and CMV-seronegative. V and J are TRBV30 and TRBJ2-7; D is unresolved. What was sequenced was PBMCs. The CDR3 reads CAWSVSSYEQYF. The CDR3, as DNA: TGTGCCTGGAGTGTGTCTTCCTACGAGCAGTACTTC. The complete variable domain, with remaining parts taken from reference TRBV30 and TRBJ2-7, reads SQTIHQWPATLVQPVGSPLSLECTVEGTSNPNLYWYRQAAGRGLQLLFYSVGIGQISSEVPQNLSASRPQDRQFILSSKKLLLSDSGFYLCAWSVSSYEQYFGPGTRLTVT.